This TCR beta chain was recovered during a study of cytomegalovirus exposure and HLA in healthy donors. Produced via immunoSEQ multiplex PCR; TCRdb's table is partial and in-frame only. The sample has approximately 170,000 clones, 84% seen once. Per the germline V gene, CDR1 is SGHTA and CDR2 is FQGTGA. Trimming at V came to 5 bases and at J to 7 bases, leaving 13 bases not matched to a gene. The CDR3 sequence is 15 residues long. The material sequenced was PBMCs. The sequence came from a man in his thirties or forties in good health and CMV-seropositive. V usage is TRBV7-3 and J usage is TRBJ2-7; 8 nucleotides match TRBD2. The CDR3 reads CASSIRERERGEQYF. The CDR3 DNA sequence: TGTGCCAGCAGCATCCGTGAGCGGGAGCGTGGGGAGCAGTACTTC.